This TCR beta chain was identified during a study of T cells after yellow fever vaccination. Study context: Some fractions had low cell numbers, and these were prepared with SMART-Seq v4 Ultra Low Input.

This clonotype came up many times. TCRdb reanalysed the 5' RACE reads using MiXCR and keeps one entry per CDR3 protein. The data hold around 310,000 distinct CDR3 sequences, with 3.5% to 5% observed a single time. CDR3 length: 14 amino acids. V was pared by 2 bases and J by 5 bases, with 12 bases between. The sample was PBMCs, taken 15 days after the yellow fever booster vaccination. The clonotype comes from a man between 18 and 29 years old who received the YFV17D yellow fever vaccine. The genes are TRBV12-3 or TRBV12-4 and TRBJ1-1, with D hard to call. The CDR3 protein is CASSLWEKRTEAFF. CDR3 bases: TGTGCCAGCAGTTTATGGGAAAAACGGACTGAAGCTTTCTTT.